Sequencing of this TCR beta chain was carried out in a study of CD8+ T cells in alopecia areata. The V and J ends lost 4 bases and 1 base, in that order; junction bases with no gene match: 4. Germline values: CDR1 SGHVS, CDR2 FNYEAQ. CDR3 size: 14 residues. Once RNA had been extracted, it was reverse transcribed into cDNA to act as the sequencing template. Generated by immunoSEQ multiplex PCR, the TCRdb table keeps only in-frame clones and is missing some. The data contain 200,000 to 250,000 clones, more than 55% of them singletons. Treatment in this sample: oral pan-JAK inhibitor, 5-10 mg twice daily.

The starting material was CD4+ T cells sorted from blood, obtained between weeks 43 and 45, from a patient treated with tofacitinib. This sequence was found in a human donor with alopecia areata. This rearrangement joins TRBV7-6 to TRBJ2-7; 7 bases line up with TRBD1. The CDR3 sequence is CASSSPQGSYEQYF. In nucleotides, the CDR3 is TGTGCCAGCAGCTCACCACAGGGGTCCTACGAGCAGTACTTC.